What follows describes a single TCR beta chain. What it binds is unknown. The entry originates in a study of CD8+CD57+ T cells in acquired aplastic anemia. Study summary: Sorting CD4+ and CD8+ cells gave DNA averaging about 3.1 ug.

The template for TCR beta VDJ and CDR3 sequence profiling was genomic DNA. TCRdb recomputed calls from the reads with MiXCR, one row per CDR3 protein. The sample lists 120,000 or so distinct CDR3 sequences, over 30% occurring once. General study points: A significant difference in CD8+ Simpson's diversity between patients and controls was not found. Patients and controls shared fewer than 30 CD8+ CDR3 sequences.

Patients picked for sequencing had shown CD8+CD57+ cell expansion detected by flow cytometry. The cohort consisted entirely of patients having severe acquired aplastic anemia. The CDR3 contains 16 residues. Germline-derived CDR1 and CDR2 are KGHSH and LQKENI. J gave up 2 bases and V 5 bases, and 3 bases lay outside the gene matches. The sequenced material came from sorted CD4+, CD8+, or CD8+CD57+ T cells (not recorded which) from PBMCs. This TCR derives from a human donor with aplastic anemia. This rearrangement joins TRBV18 to TRBJ1-6; 10 nucleotides align to TRBD1. The CDR3 DNA sequence: TGTGCCAGCTCATCCGGACAGGGGGCCTATAATTCACCCCTCCACTTT. Encoded protein: CASSSGQGAYNSPLHF.